Presented here are 21 T cell receptor beta chains from one specimen sequenced in a study of immune cell composition in non-small cell lung cancer. Only in-frame clones appear in the TCRdb table, and some are missing; sequencing was by immunoSEQ multiplex PCR. The profile covers nearly 10,000 clones, with 65% to 70% appearing a single time and approximately 10% taken by the ten largest. Material for sequencing was lung tumor tissue. The origin of the receptors is a human donor with non-small cell lung cancer.

The rearrangement joins TRBV7-2 to TRBJ1-2; TRBD1 is a possible D gene (6 bases). From germline, CDR1 is SGHTA and CDR2 FQGNSA. Trimming stripped 5 bases from V and 6 bases from J, with 22 bases between. The CDR3 contains 16 residues. The CDR3 sequence: CASSPDSIGGANGYTF. The CDR3 DNA reads TGTGCCAGCAGCCCCGACTCGATCGGGGGGGCCAATGGCTACACCTTC.

This clone occurred a few times. The chain has TRBV19 and TRBJ1-6; TRBD1 agrees at 7 bases. The CDR3 contains 14 residues. The germline CDR1 and CDR2 sequences are LNHDA and SQIVND (reference sequence). V lost 6 bases to trimming and J lost 7 bases; unmatched junction nucleotides: 6. Here the CDR3 reads CASSGGTANSPLHF. DNA for the CDR3: TGTGCCAGTAGCGGGGGGACAGCGAATTCACCCCTCCACTTT. Complete variable domain (other parts from reference TRBV19 and TRBJ1-6): DGGITQSPKYLFRKEGQNVTLSCEQNLNHDAMYWYRQDPGQGLRLIYYSQIVNDFQKGDIAEGYSVSREKKESFPLTVTSAQKNPTAFYLCASSGGTANSPLHFGNGTRLTVT.

The chain joins TRBV4-1 to TRBJ1-4; TRBD1 is a possible D gene (6 bases). In germline, CDR1 is MGHRA, CDR2 YSYEKL. The CDR3 contains 15 residues. V lost 2 bases and J lost 6, with 13 bases in between. The chain's CDR3 is CASSQYHTGYEKLFF. For the CDR3, the DNA is TGCGCCAGCAGCCAATACCATACAGGGTATGAAAAACTGTTTTTT.

The sample holds a few counts of this clone. V and J are TRBV7-2 and TRBJ1-5; D is unclear. Germline CDR1 SGHTA, CDR2 FQGNSA. V was clipped by 2 bases and J by 0 bases, with 5 bases between them. The CDR3 consists of 14 residues. This chain's CDR3 is CASSLWISNQPQHF. Written as DNA, the CDR3 is TGTGCCAGCAGCTTATGGATTAGCAATCAGCCCCAGCATTTT.

The chain uses TRBV29-1 and TRBJ1-1, with 11 bases matching TRBD1. The CDR3 contains 17 residues. Germline trimming cut 1 base from V and 5 bases from J; bases unmatched to any gene: 12. The V gene's germline CDR1 is SQVTM and CDR2 ANQGSEA. The CDR3 DNA is TGCAGCGTTGAAGCATTAGGACAGGGGGCTTATAGGACTGAAGCTTTCTTT. This encodes CSVEALGQGAYRTEAFF.

This clone was detected only a few times. The chain links TRBV7-2 to TRBJ2-7; D is uncertain. The CDR3 contains 15 residues. Between the trimmed V and J ends, which lost 2 bases and 5 bases, there was a span of 16 bases. The germline gives CDR1 SGHTA, CDR2 FQGNSA. CDR3 in amino acids: CASSLMAGVGNEQYF. The CDR3 DNA is TGTGCCAGCAGCTTAATGGCTGGAGTAGGAAACGAGCAGTACTTC.

The chain uses TRBV5-4 and TRBJ1-6; 9 bases agree with TRBD1. With V trimmed by 8 bases and J by 3 bases, 9 bases remained unmatched. The CDR3 has 16 residues. In germline, CDR1 is SGHNT, CDR2 YYREEE (reference sequence). This CDR3 reads CASSRRTGDYNSPLHF. CDR3 nucleotide sequence: TGTGCCAGTTCGAGGAGGACAGGGGACTATAATTCACCCCTCCACTTT.

This chain connects TRBV5-1 to TRBJ1-1; D call uncertain. V was clipped by 0 bases and J by 6 bases, with 9 bases between them. This CDR3 comprises 13 residues. The V gene's germline CDR1 is SGHRS and CDR2 YFSETQ. CDR3 DNA: TGCGCCAGCAGCTTGGGTGGGCCCTCTGAAGCTTTCTTT. Its protein is CASSLGGPSEAFF.

The chain is built from TRBV2 and TRBJ2-3; TRBD2 matches at 7 bases. CDR1 is SNHLY, CDR2 FYNNEI, per germline. V shed 4 bases and J 0 bases; nucleotides not matched to a gene: 10. The CDR3 has 17 amino acids. This CDR3 is CASSGGQRGPSTDTQYF. CDR3 bases: TGTGCCAGCAGTGGGGGCCAGCGGGGTCCTAGCACAGATACGCAGTATTTT.

This clone was counted a few times. The rearrangement links TRBV7-8 to TRBJ1-2; 10 nucleotides match TRBD1. The germline gives CDR1 SGHVS, CDR2 FQNEAQ. The CDR3 totals 18 residues. Losses at the gene ends were 4 bases for V and 8 bases for J; bases not matched to a gene: 19. The CDR3 DNA reads as TGTGCCAGCAGCTCTTCTCCGGGACAGGGGCCTCAGTGGAGAGGCTACACCTTC. Translating gives CASSSSPGQGPQWRGYTF.

This clone has just a few counts. V usage is TRBV14 and J usage is TRBJ2-2, with D maybe TRBD2 (6 bases). This CDR3 has 14 amino acids. The V gene's germline CDR1 is SGHDN and CDR2 FVKESK. Trimming cost V 8 bases and J 0 bases, with 10 bases left between them. The CDR3 here is CASLGEANTGELFF. CDR3 in DNA: TGTGCCAGCCTAGGGGAGGCGAACACCGGGGAGCTGTTTTTT.

This clone was found once. The chain uses TRBV6-6 and TRBJ1-1, with TRBD1 as a possible D gene (6 bases). CDR1 and CDR2 (germline): MNHNY, SVGAGI (reference sequence). This CDR3 is 14 amino acids long. The V end was cut by 2 bases, the J end by 1 base, with 8 bases between. CDR3 bases: TGTGCCAGCAGTTACCTACAGGGGAACACTGAAGCTTTCTTT. It encodes CASSYLQGNTEAFF.

This clone rates as medium-sized. V and J are TRBV10-2 and TRBJ2-2; 8 nucleotides align to TRBD1. The CDR3 has 15 residues. The germline gives CDR1 WSHSY, CDR2 SAAADI. The J segment lost 5 bases and the V segment lost 7 bases, leaving 9 bases of the junction unmatched. CDR3 bases: TGCGCCAGCAACATGCAGGGGGCGCTAACCGGGGAGCTGTTTTTT. This translates into CASNMQGALTGELFF.

V is TRBV6-4 and J is TRBJ2-2; D is undetermined. The V gene's germline CDR1 is MRHNA and CDR2 SNTAGT. Trimming took 3 bases from V and 5 from J, leaving 7 bases between them. CDR3 length equals 13 residues. CDR3 coding DNA: TGTGCCAGCAGTGAGTGGGTGACCGGGGAGCTGTTTTTT. Protein: CASSEWVTGELFF.

The rearrangement links TRBV5-5 to TRBJ2-5, with TRBD2 as a possible D gene (6 bases). The V end was cut by 0 bases, the J end by 0 bases, with 15 bases between. The V gene's germline CDR1 is SGHKS and CDR2 YYEKEE (reference sequence). CDR3 size: 17 residues. In DNA, the CDR3 is TGTGCCAGCAGCTTGGGGAGGGGTAGACACAACCAAGAGACCCAGTACTTC. It translates to CASSLGRGRHNQETQYF.

The chain couples TRBV21-1 to TRBJ2-7; TRBD1, as called in the table, went unchecked against the DNA. TRBV21-1 is tagged as a pseudogene. CDR3 length equals 21 residues. CDR3 nucleotide sequence: TGTGCCAGCAGCAAAGTCGGGGACAGGGAAGAGGTAAGGCCAATCTCCTACGAGCAGTACTTC. This sequence encodes CASSKVGDREEVRPISYEQYF.

In its sample, this clone was seen a few times. V and J are TRBV11-2 and TRBJ1-1; unclear D gene. Looked up from germline, CDR1 is SGHAT and CDR2 is FQNNGV. This CDR3 region has 11 residues. The germline V and J ends were trimmed by 5 bases and 2 bases, with 3 bases remaining between them. The CDR3 DNA reads as TGTGCCAGCAGCCATAACACTGAAGCTTTCTTT. Amino acid sequence: CASSHNTEAFF.

The chain joins TRBV7-9 to TRBJ2-5; D is ambiguous. CDR3 length: 14 residues. Germline V CDR1 and CDR2: SEHNR, FQNEAQ (reference sequence). V lost 2 bases, J lost 0 bases, and 7 bases lay in between. The CDR3 is CASSLTADQETQYF. CDR3 nucleotides: TGTGCCAGCAGCTTAACGGCAGACCAAGAGACCCAGTACTTC.

The genes are TRBV28 and TRBJ2-7; 7 bases are a match to TRBD1. The germline V gene encodes CDR1 MDHEN and CDR2 SYDVKM. There are 15 residues in the CDR3. The V segment lost 5 bases and the J segment 4 bases; nucleotides outside the gene matches: 11. Written as DNA, the CDR3 is TGTGCCAGCAGTCCTGGGGACAGCAAGGCTTACGAGCAGTACTTC. Translating it yields CASSPGDSKAYEQYF.

The chain couples TRBV6-5 to TRBJ1-2; D not certain. The CDR3 spans 13 residues. Between the trimmed V and J ends, which lost 2 bases and 6 bases, there was a span of 10 bases. Germline-derived CDR1 and CDR2 are MNHEY and SVGAGI. Written as DNA, the CDR3 is TGTGCCAGCAGTTACCTTGTCGGGGATGGCTACACCTTC. Translation gives CASSYLVGDGYTF.

In its sample, this clone was seen a few times. The V and J genes are TRBV19 and TRBJ1-1; no reliable D call. This CDR3 has 13 residues. The V end lost 5 bases, the J end lost 4 bases, and 11 bases lay between the germline ends. Germline V gene data show CDR1 as LNHDA and CDR2 as SQIVND (reference sequence). The CDR3, as DNA: TGTGCCAGTAGTGTCGTACGTGGCACTGAAGCTTTCTTT. Amino acid sequence: CASSVVRGTEAFF.